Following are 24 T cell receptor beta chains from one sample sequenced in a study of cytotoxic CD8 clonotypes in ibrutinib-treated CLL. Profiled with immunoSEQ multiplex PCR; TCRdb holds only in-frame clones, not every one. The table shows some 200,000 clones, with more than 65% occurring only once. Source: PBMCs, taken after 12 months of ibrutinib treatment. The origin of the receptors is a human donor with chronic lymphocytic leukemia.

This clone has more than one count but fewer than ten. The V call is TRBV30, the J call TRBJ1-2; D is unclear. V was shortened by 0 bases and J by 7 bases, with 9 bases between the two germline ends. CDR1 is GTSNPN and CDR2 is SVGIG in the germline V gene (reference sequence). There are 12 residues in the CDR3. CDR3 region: CAWSVVDGGYTF. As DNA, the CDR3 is TGTGCCTGGAGTGTGGTGGACGGTGGCTACACCTTC.

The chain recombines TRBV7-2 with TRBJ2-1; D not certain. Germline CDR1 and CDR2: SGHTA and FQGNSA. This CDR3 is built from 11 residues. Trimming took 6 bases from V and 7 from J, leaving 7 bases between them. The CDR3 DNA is TGTGCCAGCAGTCTATGGAATGAGCAGTTCTTC. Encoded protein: CASSLWNEQFF.

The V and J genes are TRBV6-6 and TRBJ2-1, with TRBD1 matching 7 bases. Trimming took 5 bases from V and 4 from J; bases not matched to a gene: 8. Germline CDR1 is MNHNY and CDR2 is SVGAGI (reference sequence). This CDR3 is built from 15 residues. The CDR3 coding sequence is TGTGCCAGCAGTCAAGGGGGCCAGGGGTACAATGAGCAGTTCTTC. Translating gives CASSQGGQGYNEQFF.

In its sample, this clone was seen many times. The CDR3 region has the DNA TGTGCCAGCAGCAGACAGGAATACTCTGGAAACACCATATATTTT. Amino acids: CASSRQEYSGNTIYF. The chain links TRBV7-9 to TRBJ1-3; a weak D match, TRBD1 (6 bases). The germline V gene encodes CDR1 SEHNR and CDR2 FQNEAQ (reference sequence). V lost 5 bases, J lost 0 bases, and 11 bases lay in between. The CDR3 extends over 15 amino acids.

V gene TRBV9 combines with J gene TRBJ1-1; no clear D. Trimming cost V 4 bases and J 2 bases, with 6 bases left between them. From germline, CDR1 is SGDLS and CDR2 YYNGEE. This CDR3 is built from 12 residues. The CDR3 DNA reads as TGTGCCAGCAGCTTATATAACACTGAAGCTTTCTTT. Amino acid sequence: CASSLYNTEAFF.

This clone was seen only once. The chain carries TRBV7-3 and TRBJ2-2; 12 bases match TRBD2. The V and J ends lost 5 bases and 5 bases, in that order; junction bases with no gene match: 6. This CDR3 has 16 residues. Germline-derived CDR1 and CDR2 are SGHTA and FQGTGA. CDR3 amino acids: CASSPEGTSGTGELFF. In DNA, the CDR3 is TGTGCCAGCAGCCCGGAAGGGACTAGCGGGACCGGGGAGCTGTTTTTT.

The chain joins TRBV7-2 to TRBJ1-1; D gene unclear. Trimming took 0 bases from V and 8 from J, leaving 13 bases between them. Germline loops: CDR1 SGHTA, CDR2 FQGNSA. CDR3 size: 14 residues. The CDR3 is CASSLALRTTEAFF. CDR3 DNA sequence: TGTGCCAGCAGCTTAGCGCTTAGGACCACGGAAGCTTTCTTT.

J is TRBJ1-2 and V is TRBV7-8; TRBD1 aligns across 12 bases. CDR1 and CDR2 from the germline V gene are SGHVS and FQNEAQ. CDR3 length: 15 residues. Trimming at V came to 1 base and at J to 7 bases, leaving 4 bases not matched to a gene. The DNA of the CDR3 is TGTGCCAGCAGCTTAGGTGGGACAGGGGGCGGTGGCTACACCTTC. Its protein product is CASSLGGTGGGGYTF.

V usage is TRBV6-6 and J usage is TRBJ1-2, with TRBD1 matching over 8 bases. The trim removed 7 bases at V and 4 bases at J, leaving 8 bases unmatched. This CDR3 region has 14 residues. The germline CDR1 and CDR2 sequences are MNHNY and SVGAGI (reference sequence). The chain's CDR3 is CASTGQGVSYGYTF. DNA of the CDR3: TGTGCCAGCACTGGACAGGGAGTTTCCTATGGCTACACCTTC.

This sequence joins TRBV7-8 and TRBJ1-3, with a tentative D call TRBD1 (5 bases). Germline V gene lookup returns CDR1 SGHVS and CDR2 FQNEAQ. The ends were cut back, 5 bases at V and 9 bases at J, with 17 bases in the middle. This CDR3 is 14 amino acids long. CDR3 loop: CASSIDSGGFTIYF. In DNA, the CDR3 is TGTGCCAGCAGCATCGACAGTGGGGGGTTCACCATATATTTT.

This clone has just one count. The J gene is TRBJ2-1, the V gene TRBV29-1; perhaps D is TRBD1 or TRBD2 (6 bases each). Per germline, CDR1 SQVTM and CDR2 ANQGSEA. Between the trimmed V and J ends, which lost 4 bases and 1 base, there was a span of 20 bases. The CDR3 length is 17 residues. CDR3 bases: TGCAGCGTTGTACCCGGGGGCCGCCTATTTTCCTACAATGAGCAGTTCTTC. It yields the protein CSVVPGGRLFSYNEQFF.

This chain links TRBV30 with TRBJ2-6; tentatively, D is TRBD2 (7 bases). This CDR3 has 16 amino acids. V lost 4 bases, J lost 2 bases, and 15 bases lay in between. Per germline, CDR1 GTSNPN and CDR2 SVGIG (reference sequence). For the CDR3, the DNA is TGTGCCTGGATGTCTACGGGGGGCGCTGGGGCCAACGTCCTGACTTTC. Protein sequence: CAWMSTGGAGANVLTF.

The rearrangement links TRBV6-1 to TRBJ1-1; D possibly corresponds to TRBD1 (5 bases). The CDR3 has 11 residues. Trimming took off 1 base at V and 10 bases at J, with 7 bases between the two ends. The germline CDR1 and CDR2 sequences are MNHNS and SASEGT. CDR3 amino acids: CASSEDRRAFF. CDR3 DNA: TGTGCCAGCAGTGAAGACAGGCGAGCTTTCTTT.

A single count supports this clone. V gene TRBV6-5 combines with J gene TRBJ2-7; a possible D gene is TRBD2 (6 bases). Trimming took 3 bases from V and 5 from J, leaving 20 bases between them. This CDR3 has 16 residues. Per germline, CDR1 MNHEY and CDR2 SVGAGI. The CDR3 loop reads CASSYVPGLNPNEQYF. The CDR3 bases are TGTGCCAGCAGTTATGTCCCGGGACTCAACCCCAACGAGCAGTACTTC.

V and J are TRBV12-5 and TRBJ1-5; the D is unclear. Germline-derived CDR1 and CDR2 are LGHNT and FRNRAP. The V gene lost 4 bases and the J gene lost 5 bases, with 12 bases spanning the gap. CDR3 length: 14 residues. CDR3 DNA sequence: TGTGCTAGTGGTTCCGCCCGTGGGCATCAGCCCCAGCATTTT. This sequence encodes CASGSARGHQPQHF.

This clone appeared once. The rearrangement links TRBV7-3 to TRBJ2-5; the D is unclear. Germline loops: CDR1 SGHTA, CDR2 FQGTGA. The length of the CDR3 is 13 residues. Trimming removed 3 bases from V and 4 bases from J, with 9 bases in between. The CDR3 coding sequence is TGTGCCAGCAGCTTGAATTGGGGAGAGACCCAGTACTTC. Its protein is CASSLNWGETQYF.

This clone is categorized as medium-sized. CDR3 sequence (DNA): TGCGCCACCAATCGAGGGGAAAGCTACACCTTC. This translates into CATNRGESYTF. The J gene is TRBJ1-2, the V gene TRBV10-2; D may be TRBD1 (5 bases). This CDR3 is 11 amino acids long. The V end was cut by 10 bases, the J end by 9 bases, with 15 bases between. Germline V lookup: CDR1 WSHSY, CDR2 SAAADI.

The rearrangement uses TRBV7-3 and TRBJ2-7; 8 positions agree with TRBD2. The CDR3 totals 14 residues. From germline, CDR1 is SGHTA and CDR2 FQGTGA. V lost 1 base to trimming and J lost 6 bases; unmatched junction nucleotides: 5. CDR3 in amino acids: CASSLMSGTSEQYF. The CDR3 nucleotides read TGTGCCAGCAGCTTAATGAGCGGGACTAGCGAGCAGTACTTC.

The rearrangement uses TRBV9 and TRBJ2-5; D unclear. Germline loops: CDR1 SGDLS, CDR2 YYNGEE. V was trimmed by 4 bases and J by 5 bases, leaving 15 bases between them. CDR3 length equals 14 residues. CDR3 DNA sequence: TGTGCCAGCAGCTTAGGTCCACTGGGGGAGACCCAGTACTTC. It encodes CASSLGPLGETQYF.

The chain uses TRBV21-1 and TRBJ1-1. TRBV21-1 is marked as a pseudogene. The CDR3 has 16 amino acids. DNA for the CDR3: TGTGCCAGCAGCCCCGGGGGGGCCGAGATGAACACTGAAGCTTTCTTT. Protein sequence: CASSPGGAEMNTEAFF.

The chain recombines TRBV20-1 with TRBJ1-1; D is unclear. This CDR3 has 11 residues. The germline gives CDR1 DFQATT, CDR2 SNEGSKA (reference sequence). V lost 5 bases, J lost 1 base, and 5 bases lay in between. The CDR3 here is CSAVGNTEAFF. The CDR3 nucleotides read TGCAGTGCTGTGGGGAACACTGAAGCTTTCTTT.

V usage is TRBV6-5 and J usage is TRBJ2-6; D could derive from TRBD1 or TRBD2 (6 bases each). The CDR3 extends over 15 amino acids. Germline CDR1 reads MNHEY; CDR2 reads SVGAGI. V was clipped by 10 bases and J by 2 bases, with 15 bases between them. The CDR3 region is CATRTGGAGANVLTF. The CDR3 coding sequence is TGTGCCACCAGGACCGGGGGCGCTGGGGCCAACGTCCTGACTTTC.

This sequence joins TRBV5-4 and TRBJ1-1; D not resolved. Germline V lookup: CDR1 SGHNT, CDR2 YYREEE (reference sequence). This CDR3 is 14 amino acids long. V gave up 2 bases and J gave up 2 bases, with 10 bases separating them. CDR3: CASSLESANTEAFF. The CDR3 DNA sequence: TGTGCCAGCAGCTTAGAATCGGCTAACACTGAAGCTTTCTTT.

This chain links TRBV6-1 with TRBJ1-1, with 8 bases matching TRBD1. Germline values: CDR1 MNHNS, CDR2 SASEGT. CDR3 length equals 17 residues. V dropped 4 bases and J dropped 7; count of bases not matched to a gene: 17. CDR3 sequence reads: CASSATDRVSLKVEAFF. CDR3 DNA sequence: TGTGCCAGCAGTGCGACGGACAGGGTCTCTCTTAAAGTTGAAGCTTTCTTT.